One T cell receptor beta chain is described in this entry. The antigen it recognizes is unknown. No much larger clone is present one base from it, and per-base qualities are unavailable. The sample is drawn from a study of radiotherapy plus CTLA-4 blockade in lung cancer (dated by TCRdb to the late 2010s). For the wider study: Objective responses occurred in approximately 17% of enrolled patients, and about 33% achieved disease control. What the work shows at the level of the full study, not this receptor alone: Increased serum interferon-beta after radiation, together with early dynamic changes in blood T cell clones, were reported to be the strongest predictors of response. After treatment with radiotherapy and ipilimumab, TCR clones that came from tumors expanded in the peripheral blood.

The study evaluated CTLA-4 blockade (ipilimumab) given together with focal radiation therapy in patients who had chemo-refractory metastatic non-small-cell lung cancer. Libraries were built with the immunoSEQ multiplex PCR assay. In TCRdb, the immuneACCESS table is reduced to in-frame sequences with V and J assigned. These tables do not hold every clone; where another copy was compared, an unresolved V gene accounts for under half, and the others remain unexplained. A total of some 90,000 clones appear in this sample, around 85% of them only once. The ten largest clones represent approximately 2% of the sample. The germline V gene (reference sequence) yields SEHNR for CDR1 and FQNEAQ for CDR2. After removal of 5 bases from V and 0 bases from J, the junction retains 9 bases not matched to a gene. The CDR3, from cysteine to phenylalanine, totals 17 residues. Just the 51-base CDR3 DNA is kept, in frame starting at base 1.

The chain is assembled from TRBV7-9 and TRBJ1-5; TRBD1 aligns with 8 central bases. Material: peripheral blood, obtained from a patient treated with radiotherapy plus ipilimumab. The TCR was taken from a human donor with non-small cell lung cancer who had a partial response to radiotherapy plus ipilimumab. The DNA is TGTGCCAGCAGCGCCGAGACAGGGGCCAATAGCAATCAGCCCCAGCATTTT. It is translated as CASSAETGANSNQPQHF.